These 19 T cell receptor beta chains came from one sample sequenced in a study of blood T cell repertoires in COVID-19. Measured with immunoSEQ multiplex PCR; TCRdb has only the in-frame clones, and not every one. The sample has 200,000 to 250,000 clones; 90% are singletons. The sample comprised PBMCs or T cells enriched from blood (not recorded which). These receptor sequences come from a man aged 30 to 39 who had been exposed to COVID-19.

Worth noting for this clone: Other DNA sequences in this specimen translate into the identical CDR3. This sequence joins TRBV6-5 and TRBJ1-5, with 9 bases lining up with TRBD1. The CDR3 spans 15 residues. With V trimmed by 0 bases and J by 7 bases, 4 bases remained unmatched. CDR1 is MNHEY and CDR2 is SVGAGI in the germline V gene. The CDR3 loop is CASSYSGQGGQPQHF. The CDR3 DNA sequence: TGTGCCAGCAGTTACTCGGGACAGGGAGGGCAGCCCCAGCATTTT.

The chain recombines TRBV11-2 with TRBJ1-2; weak D call: TRBD1 (5 bases). From germline, CDR1 is SGHAT and CDR2 FQNNGV. Deletions cut 4 bases from V and 8 bases from J, with 14 bases between. This CDR3 has 13 residues. CDR3 sequence (DNA): TGTGCCAGCAGCTCTTTGACAGCGCTAGGCTACACCTTC. Protein sequence: CASSSLTALGYTF.

A remark on this clone: Other DNA sequences in this sample translate to the same CDR3. The chain joins TRBV6-1 to TRBJ1-2; 7 bases are a match to TRBD1. The CDR3 contains 13 residues. The germline V gene has CDR1 MNHNS and CDR2 SASEGT. V shed 2 bases and J 5 bases; nucleotides not matched to a gene: 2. CDR3 in amino acids: CASSERQGYGYTF. CDR3 coding DNA: TGTGCCAGCAGTGAAAGACAGGGTTATGGCTACACCTTC.

This clone was observed a handful of times. This specimen includes other DNA sequences encoding the same CDR3. V gene TRBV3-1 (or the pseudogene TRBV3-2) combines with J gene TRBJ1-1; perhaps TRBD1 as D (5 bases). CDR1 LGHDT and CDR2 YNNKEL come from the germline V gene (reference sequence). Trimming shortened V by 0 bases and J by 1 base, and 15 bases separated the two germline ends. This CDR3 contains 17 residues. The CDR3 spells CASSQDQGGQSNTEAFF. CDR3 nucleotide sequence: TGTGCCAGCAGCCAAGATCAGGGAGGCCAGTCGAACACTGAAGCTTTCTTT.

In nucleotides, the CDR3 is TGTGCCAGCAGCAGTTTCGAGACTAGCGAGGGGGTTGAGCAGTTCTTC. As protein: CASSSFETSEGVEQFF. The chain carries TRBV27 and TRBJ2-1; TRBD2 aligns across 8 bases. Trimming cost V 6 bases and J 9 bases; bases outside gene matches: 16. CDR1 and CDR2 (germline): MNHEY, SMNVEV (reference sequence). CDR3 length: 16 amino acids.

This clone was seen a few times. DNA of the CDR3: TGTGCCAGAATGACTAGCGGGGGTCTCAATGAGCAGTTCTTC. Amino acid sequence: CARMTSGGLNEQFF. The chain recombines TRBV2 with TRBJ2-1; 12 bases map to TRBD2. Germline trimming cut 9 bases from V and 6 bases from J; bases unmatched to any gene: 6. There are 14 residues in the CDR3. Per germline, CDR1 SNHLY and CDR2 FYNNEI.

This clone came up once. DNA of the CDR3: TGTGCCAGCAGTGACCGACAGTTTCATGAAGCTTTCTTT. It specifies CASSDRQFHEAFF. The chain couples TRBV25-1 to TRBJ1-1; TRBD1 is a possible D gene (5 bases). Germline-derived CDR1 and CDR2 are MGHDK and SYGVNS. Trimming removed 3 bases at V and 7 bases at J, with 12 bases between. This CDR3 spans 13 amino acids.

The chain uses TRBV7-9 and TRBJ1-1; D remains unclear. V was cut by 1 base and J by 5 bases, with 20 bases left in between. The CDR3 extends over 17 amino acids. Germline V gene data show CDR1 as SEHNR and CDR2 as FQNEAQ (reference sequence). The CDR3 DNA reads as TGTGCCAGCAGCTTAGGTTTCCGGAGTGGAGGGAAAACTGAAGCTTTCTTT. It specifies CASSLGFRSGGKTEAFF.

The rearrangement joins TRBV28 to TRBJ2-4; D perhaps matches TRBD1 (6 bases). The V end lost 6 bases, the J end lost 3 bases, and 15 bases lay between the germline ends. CDR1 and CDR2 (germline): MDHEN, SYDVKM. The CDR3 length is 15 residues. As DNA, the CDR3 is TGTGCCAGCAGCCTCAGGGGTTTGGGCAAAAACATTCAGTACTTC. It encodes CASSLRGLGKNIQYF.

The gene calls are TRBV19 and TRBJ2-5, with 9 bases matching TRBD1. V shed 4 bases, J shed 4 bases, and the junction held 4 bases outside the gene matches. Per germline, CDR1 LNHDA and CDR2 SQIVND (reference sequence). This CDR3 region has 14 residues. CDR3 in amino acids: CASSKGQGGETQYF. The CDR3 DNA reads as TGTGCCAGTAGTAAGGGACAGGGTGGAGAGACCCAGTACTTC.

This chain joins TRBV7-9 and TRBJ1-1; TRBD1 matches at 8 bases. Trimming cost V 6 bases and J 4 bases; bases outside gene matches: 19. CDR1 SEHNR and CDR2 FQNEAQ come from the germline V gene (reference sequence). The CDR3 covers 18 residues. CDR3 sequence (DNA): TGTGCCAGCAGTTCACCCCCCCCGCTGACAGGGGCGGCCACTGAAGCTTTCTTT. This encodes CASSSPPPLTGAATEAFF.

V and J are TRBV10-3 and TRBJ2-7; 8 bases are a match to TRBD1. Germline loops: CDR1 ENHRY, CDR2 SYGVKD. The CDR3 sequence is 14 residues long. Losses at the gene ends were 4 bases for V and 3 bases for J; bases not matched to a gene: 5. This CDR3 is CAISGGQVHYEQYF. For the CDR3, the DNA is TGTGCCATCAGTGGGGGACAGGTCCACTACGAGCAGTACTTC.

The rearrangement links TRBV5-1 to TRBJ2-7; a weak D match, TRBD2 (5 bases). Germline V gene sequence: CDR1 SGHRS, CDR2 YFSETQ. This CDR3 spans 16 amino acids. V gave up 2 bases and J gave up 3 bases, with 18 bases separating them. The CDR3 DNA is TGCGCCAGCAGCTTAGGAGGCGCCAGGTCTGACTACGAGCAGTACTTC. This codes for CASSLGGARSDYEQYF.

V usage is TRBV29-1 and J usage is TRBJ2-7; 7 nucleotides line up with TRBD2. Germline trimming cut 5 bases from V and 6 bases from J; bases unmatched to any gene: 7. This CDR3 comprises 12 residues. Germline CDR1 and CDR2: SQVTM and ANQGSEA. The CDR3 sequence is CSVKIGEGEQYF. CDR3 bases: TGCAGCGTTAAGATAGGGGAGGGCGAGCAGTACTTC.

This CDR3 is CSATDPTIHHF. CDR3 DNA: TGCAGTGCTACAGATCCAACTATCCATCACTTT. The chain couples TRBV20-1 to TRBJ1-6; no definite D call. With 4 bases removed from V and 19 bases from J, the gap between germline ends came to 17 bases. Germline V gene sequence: CDR1 DFQATT, CDR2 SNEGSKA (reference sequence). This CDR3 region has 11 residues.

V and J are TRBV5-1 and TRBJ1-1, with D uncertain. The CDR3 is 15 amino acids. From germline, CDR1 is SGHRS and CDR2 YFSETQ. Deletions cut 0 bases from V and 0 bases from J, with 9 bases between. Here the CDR3 reads CASSLVYRLNTEAFF. The CDR3 coding sequence is TGCGCCAGCAGCTTGGTCTACAGATTGAACACTGAAGCTTTCTTT.

The V and J genes are TRBV11-2 and TRBJ2-5; 8 bases are shared with TRBD2. Trimming removed 1 base from V and 1 base from J; junction bases left unmatched: 8. The germline CDR1 and CDR2 sequences are SGHAT and FQNNGV. The CDR3 sequence is 17 residues long. The chain's CDR3 is CASSLAGGRGFQETQYF. CDR3 DNA sequence: TGTGCCAGCAGCTTAGCGGGGGGGCGCGGCTTCCAAGAGACCCAGTACTTC. The variable domain in full, completed from reference TRBV11-2 and TRBJ2-5, reads EAGVAQSPRYKIIEKRQSVAFWCNPISGHATLYWYQQILGQGPKLLIQFQNNGVVDDSQLPKDRFSAERLKGVDSTLKIQPAKLEDSAVYLCASSLAGGRGFQETQYFGPGTRLLVL.

This clone is a singleton in its sample. The chain combines TRBV5-4 with TRBJ2-3; 11 nucleotides match TRBD2. V was pared by 2 bases and J by 0 bases, with 11 bases of the junction left unmatched. Germline CDR1 SGHNT, CDR2 YYREEE (reference sequence). The length of the CDR3 is 19 residues. CDR3 nucleotide sequence: TGTGCCAGCAGCTTACCTAGCGGGGGGCCGTCGCTTAGCACAGATACGCAGTATTTT. Translated: CASSLPSGGPSLSTDTQYF.

This clone has a handful of counts. The rearrangement uses TRBV3-1 (or the pseudogene TRBV3-2) and TRBJ2-7; TRBD1 matches at 7 bases. Germline V gene data show CDR1 as LGHDT and CDR2 as YNNKEL (reference sequence). J lost 12 bases, V lost 3 bases, and 8 bases had no gene match. The CDR3 has 12 residues. The CDR3 region has the DNA TGTGCCAGCAGCCAGCGTACAGGGGATTGGTACTTC. This gives the protein CASSQRTGDWYF.